This note documents a single T cell receptor (beta chain) sequence. Data came from immunoSEQ multiplex PCR; TCRdb stores just in-frame clones and leaves some out. This table has roughly 270,000 clones, about four fifths appearing once. Participant-given clinical history determined each cohort assignment. Participants classified as exposed had met a COVID-19 case within 2 weeks before study entry. The CDR3 contains 13 residues. The germline gives CDR1 SGHNT, CDR2 YYREEE (reference sequence). The V and J ends lost 4 bases and 2 bases respectively, with 10 bases between them. This specimen comes from a study of blood T cell repertoires in COVID-19. About the research overall: From T cells, B-cell-depleted T cells, or PBMCs came the material, which was cDNA or gDNA.

This receptor was taken from a man aged 40-49 years who had been exposed to COVID-19. V is TRBV5-4 and J is TRBJ2-7; D is undetermined. Sequencing used PBMCs or T cells enriched from blood (not recorded which). The CDR3 DNA reads as TGTGCCAGCAGCGATGTAACAGCCTACGAGCAGTACTTC. It translates to CASSDVTAYEQYF.